The rows below give T cell receptor beta chains drawn from one sample of a study of cytomegalovirus exposure and HLA in healthy donors. The protocol was immunoSEQ multiplex PCR, while the TCRdb copy is restricted to in-frame clones and leaves out a portion. Here the sample table reports about 130,000 clones. The source material was PBMCs. The receptors were gathered from a woman aged 55-69 years in good health and CMV-seronegative. CDR3s include the opening cysteine and the closing phenylalanine or tryptophan. A D gene is named only where the DNA matches it firmly.

j_call d_call v_call cdr3_aa cdr3_nt
TRBJ2-7 TRBD1 TRBV27 CASSLLMGQGDYEQYF TGTGCCAGCAGTTTATTAATGGGACAGGGTGACTACGAGCAGTACTTC
TRBJ2-1 - TRBV7-9 CASSLGSGNEQFF TGTGCCAGCAGCTTAGGCTCGGGTAATGAGCAGTTCTTC
TRBJ2-3 - TRBV6-4 CASSVSWSSGDTQYF TGTGCCAGCAGTGTTTCGTGGTCTTCGGGAGATACGCAGTATTTT
TRBJ1-1 - TRBV5-1 CASSANREMNTEAFF TGCGCCAGCTCTGCCAACAGGGAGATGAACACTGAAGCTTTCTTT
TRBJ2-2 TRBD1 TRBV9 CASSRGQGAIGELFF TGTGCCAGCAGTAGGGGACAGGGGGCCATAGGGGAGCTGTTTTTT
TRBJ2-6 - TRBV5-1 CASSFKSSSSGANVLTF TGCGCCAGCAGCTTCAAGAGCTCGAGCTCTGGGGCCAACGTCCTGACTTTC
TRBJ2-3 TRBD2 TRBV7-6 CASSFGLAGDGTDTQYF TGTGCCAGCAGCTTTGGTTTAGCGGGGGATGGTACAGATACGCAGTATTTT
TRBJ2-5 - TRBV6-1 CATSPAPGQETQYF TGTGCCACCTCTCCCGCCCCGGGCCAAGAGACCCAGTACTTC
TRBJ1-2 TRBD1 TRBV5-8 CASSGWFQGAQNGYTF TGTGCCAGCAGCGGATGGTTTCAGGGGGCGCAAAATGGCTACACCTTC
TRBJ1-2 - TRBV6-1 CASSEGQSYGYTF TGTGCCAGCAGTGAAGGACAGTCCTATGGCTACACCTTC
TRBJ2-1 - TRBV4-1 CASSLIGSSYNEQFF TGCGCCAGCAGCCTTATAGGGAGCTCCTACAATGAGCAGTTCTTC
TRBJ1-2 TRBD1 TRBV2 CASRRSQGGYGYTF TGTGCCAGCAGACGGTCCCAGGGGGGCTATGGCTACACCTTC
TRBJ2-7 TRBD1 TRBV15 CATSRGLGGSTYEQYF TGTGCCACCAGCAGAGGGTTAGGGGGCTCGACCTACGAGCAGTACTTC
TRBJ2-7 - TRBV10-3 CAIRPAGRYEQYF TGTGCCATCAGGCCCGCGGGGCGCTACGAGCAGTACTTC
TRBJ2-1 TRBD1 TRBV5-1 CASSQYRGLRNSYNEQFF TGCGCCAGCAGCCAATACAGGGGTCTCCGCAACTCCTACAATGAGCAGTTCTTC
TRBJ1-5 - TRBV27 CASSLSIGFGNQPQHF TGTGCCAGCAGTTTATCGATCGGGTTCGGCAATCAGCCCCAGCATTTT
TRBJ2-7 TRBD1 TRBV2 CASSPDRGTYEQYF TGTGCCAGCAGCCCCGACAGGGGAACCTACGAGCAGTACTTC
TRBJ2-5 - TRBV7-3 CASSLGAKETQYF TGTGCCAGCAGCTTAGGAGCGAAAGAGACCCAGTACTTC
TRBJ2-5 - TRBV15 CATSREVGETQYF TGTGCCACCAGCAGAGAGGTCGGAGAGACCCAGTACTTC
TRBJ1-5 - TRBV2 CASRTDGQPQHF TGTGCCAGCAGAACAGATGGACAGCCCCAGCATTTT
TRBJ1-3 - TRBV30 CACKGGVSGNTIYF TGTGCCTGCAAAGGGGGGGTCTCTGGAAACACCATATATTTT
TRBJ1-5 TRBD1 TRBV6-5 CASSYKGANQPQHF TGTGCCAGCAGTTACAAGGGGGCGAATCAGCCCCAGCATTTT
TRBJ1-2 - TRBV9 CASSEMGRNYGYTF TGTGCCAGCAGCGAAATGGGGAGGAACTATGGCTACACCTTC
TRBJ2-7 - TRBV30 CAWNGGSYEQYF TGTGCCTGGAATGGTGGGAGTTACGAGCAGTACTTC
TRBJ2-1 TRBD2 TRBV14 CASSQGGRRVNEQFF TGTGCCAGCAGCCAAGGCGGGAGGAGAGTGAATGAGCAGTTCTTC
TRBJ1-1 - TRBV7-9 CAPGGQNLNTEAFF TGTGCCCCGGGAGGTCAGAACCTAAACACTGAAGCTTTCTTT
TRBJ2-1 - TRBV29-1 CSVRWGVYEQFF TGCAGCGTCCGATGGGGGGTCTATGAGCAGTTCTTC
TRBJ2-2 - TRBV10-1 CASESGELFF TGCGCCAGCGAGAGCGGGGAGCTGTTTTTT
TRBJ2-3 TRBD2 TRBV7-3 CASSRTSGAKGTDTQYF TGTGCCAGCAGCCGGACTAGCGGGGCAAAAGGGACAGATACGCAGTATTTT
TRBJ1-3 - TRBV25-1 CASSVTGMRNTIYF TGTGCCAGCAGTGTTACGGGTATGAGAAACACCATATATTTT
TRBJ2-3 TRBD2 TRBV7-8 CASSLGLAGVLPDTQYF TGTGCCAGCAGCTTAGGGCTAGCGGGGGTTTTGCCAGATACGCAGTATTTT
TRBJ2-1 - TRBV7-3 CASSLSPENEQFF TGTGCCAGCAGCTTAAGCCCTGAGAATGAGCAGTTCTTC
TRBJ1-1 - TRBV5-1 CASRDSGEAFF TGCGCCAGCAGAGACAGTGGGGAAGCTTTCTTT
TRBJ1-4 - TRBV2 CASSAGATNEKLFF TGTGCCAGCAGTGCCGGGGCAACTAATGAAAAACTGTTTTTT
TRBJ2-7 TRBD2 TRBV18 CASSPLTAGVEQYF TGTGCCAGCTCACCACTAACGGCGGGAGTCGAGCAGTACTTC
TRBJ2-7 TRBD1 TRBV9 CASSEGPGQLTNHEQYF TGTGCCAGCAGCGAGGGGCCGGGACAGCTCACAAATCACGAGCAGTACTTC
TRBJ1-2 - TRBV28 CASTLRDGYTF TGTGCCAGCACCTTGCGGGATGGCTACACCTTC